This paragraph reports one TCR beta chain. What it binds is unknown. This sample was included in a study of beta chain features in type 1 diabetes. The authors reverse transcribed all of the isolated RNA, so sequencing captured expressed TCRB transcripts. The protocol was immunoSEQ multiplex PCR, while the TCRdb copy is restricted to in-frame clones and leaves out a portion. Of about 53,000 clones listed, 60% to 70% are singletons. General observations from the study: In all four CD4+ subsets, TCRB CDR3 length was significantly, moderately reduced in type 1 diabetes. Insertion counts at VDJ junctions were lower in type 1 diabetes patients, who also showed more deletions there. It was possible that PCR favored shorter templates, equally so in patients and controls.

The CDR3 length is 14 residues. Trimming removed 6 bases from V and 2 bases from J; junction bases left unmatched: 6. Looked up from germline, CDR1 is MGHRA and CDR2 is YSYEKL. Via CD45RO/CCR7/CD25/CD127/CD95/CD27, cells of the CD4+ naive, central memory, regulatory and stem cell-like memory subsets were sorted. The chain uses TRBV4-1 and TRBJ2-5, with TRBD1 identical over 7 bases. This TCR was recovered from a woman aged 30 to 39 with type 1 diabetes. Sequencing used stem cell memory CD4+ T cells from blood. CDR3 in DNA: TGCGCCAGCAGTTCCAGGGGGTTGCAAGAGACCCAGTACTTC. Amino acids: CASSSRGLQETQYF.